At least ten counts were recorded for the clone carrying this T cell receptor beta chain. Antigen specificity is unknown. Expressed TCRB transcripts got sequenced, as all isolated RNA was reverse transcribed. Data came from immunoSEQ multiplex PCR; TCRdb stores just in-frame clones and leaves some out. The sample records about 150,000 clones, 11% being singletons. CD4+ naive, central memory, regulatory and stem cell-like memory cells were sorted via CD45RO/CCR7/CD25/CD127/CD95/CD27. Without exception, sorted populations had purity beyond 95%. This entry belongs to a study of beta chain features in type 1 diabetes. Study as a whole: The study found patients and healthy donors alike in age, gender and cell yields.

Study outcomes and limitations: High-TCR-expressing cells could be over-represented by cDNA sequencing.

This CDR3 has 14 amino acids. Trimming took 5 bases from V and 5 from J; bases not matched to a gene: 9. Germline V lookup: CDR1 GTSNPN, CDR2 SVGIG (reference sequence). The origin of this receptor is a man between 18 and 35 years old in good health. The sequenced sample consisted of central memory CD4+ T cells from blood. The rearrangement joins TRBV30 to TRBJ2-5, with TRBD1 matching over 9 bases. This CDR3 is CAWALTGGLETQYF. The CDR3 DNA sequence: TGTGCCTGGGCCCTCACAGGGGGCCTCGAGACCCAGTACTTC.